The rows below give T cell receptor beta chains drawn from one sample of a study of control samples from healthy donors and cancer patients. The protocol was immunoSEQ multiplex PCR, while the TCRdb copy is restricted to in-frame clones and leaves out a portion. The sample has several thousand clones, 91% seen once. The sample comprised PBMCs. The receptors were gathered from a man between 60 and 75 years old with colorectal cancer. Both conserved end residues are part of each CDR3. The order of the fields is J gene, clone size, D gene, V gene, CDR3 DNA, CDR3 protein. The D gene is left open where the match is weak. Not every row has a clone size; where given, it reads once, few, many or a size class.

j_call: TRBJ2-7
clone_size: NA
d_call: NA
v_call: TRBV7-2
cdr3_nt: TGTGCCAGCAGCTTACGCTCAAGTCAGGGAGCTTTTTTCTACGAGCAGTACTTC
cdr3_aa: CASSLRSSQGAFFYEQYF

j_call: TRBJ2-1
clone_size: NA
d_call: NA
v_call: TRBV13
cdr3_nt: TGTGCCAGCAGCTTAGGTCGGGGTAGCTCCTACAATGAGCAGTTCTTC
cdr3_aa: CASSLGRGSSYNEQFF

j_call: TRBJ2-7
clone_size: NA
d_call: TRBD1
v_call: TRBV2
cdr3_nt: TGTGCCAGCAGATATACAGGGGGCTACGAGCAGTACTTC
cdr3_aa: CASRYTGGYEQYF

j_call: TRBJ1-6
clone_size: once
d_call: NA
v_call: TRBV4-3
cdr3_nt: TGCGCCAGCAGCCAAGAGTGGTGGCCAGAATATAATAATTCACCCCTCCACTTT
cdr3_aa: CASSQEWWPEYNNSPLHF

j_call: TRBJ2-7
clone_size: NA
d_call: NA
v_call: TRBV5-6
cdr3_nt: TGTGCCAGCAGTTCCCCTAGTGGTTCGCGGGACGAGCAGTACTTC
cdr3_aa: CASSSPSGSRDEQYF

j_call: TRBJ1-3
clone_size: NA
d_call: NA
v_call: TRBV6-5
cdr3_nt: TGTGCCAGCAGGCGAGCGATCTCTGGAAACACCATATATTTT
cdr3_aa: CASRRAISGNTIYF

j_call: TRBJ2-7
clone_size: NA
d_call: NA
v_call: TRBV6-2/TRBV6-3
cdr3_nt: TGTGCCAGCAGTTACCTAAACCCGCCGGACGAGCAGTACTTC
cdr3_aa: CASSYLNPPDEQYF

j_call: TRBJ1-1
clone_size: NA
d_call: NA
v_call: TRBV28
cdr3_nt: TGTGCCAGCAGTTTATTGTTCTATTTACGAGGGAACACTGAAGCTTTCTTT
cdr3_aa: CASSLLFYLRGNTEAFF

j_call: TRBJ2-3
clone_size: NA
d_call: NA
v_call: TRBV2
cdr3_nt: TGTGCCAGCAGTGGGGACTATGGGGGGGCGAATGTACCTAGCACAGATACGCAGTATTTT
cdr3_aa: CASSGDYGGANVPSTDTQYF

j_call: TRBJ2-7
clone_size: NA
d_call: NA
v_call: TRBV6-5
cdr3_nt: TGTGCCAGCAGCATCCGGGACGCCTCCTACGAGCAGTACTTC
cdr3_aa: CASSIRDASYEQYF